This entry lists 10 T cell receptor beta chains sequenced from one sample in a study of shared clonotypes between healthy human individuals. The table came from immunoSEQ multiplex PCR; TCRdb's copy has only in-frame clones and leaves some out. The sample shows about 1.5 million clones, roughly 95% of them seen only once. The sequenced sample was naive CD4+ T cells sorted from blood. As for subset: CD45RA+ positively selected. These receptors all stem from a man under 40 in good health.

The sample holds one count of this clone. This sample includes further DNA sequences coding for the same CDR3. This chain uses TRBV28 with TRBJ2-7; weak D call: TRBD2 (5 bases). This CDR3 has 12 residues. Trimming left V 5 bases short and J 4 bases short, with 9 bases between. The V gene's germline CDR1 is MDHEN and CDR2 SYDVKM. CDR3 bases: TGTGCCAGCAGTGCCCCGGGGTACGAGCAGTACTTC. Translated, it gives CASSAPGYEQYF.

In DNA, the CDR3 is TGCGCCAGCAGTCTTGGACGGCAGAAGAACACTGAAGCTTTCTTT. As protein: CASSLGRQKNTEAFF. This chain connects TRBV5-1 to TRBJ1-1; D gene ambiguous. Germline loops: CDR1 SGHRS, CDR2 YFSETQ. This CDR3 spans 15 amino acids. V lost 5 bases to trimming and J lost 1 base, with 15 bases between them.

The CDR3, as DNA: TGCAGCGCCATAGGGGGGATAGACTATGGCTACACCTTC. Translation: CSAIGGIDYGYTF. V usage is TRBV29-1 and J usage is TRBJ1-2; weak D call: TRBD1 (6 bases). CDR1 is SQVTM and CDR2 is ANQGSEA in the germline V gene. Trimming took off 7 bases at V and 3 bases at J, with 15 bases between the two ends. This CDR3 is built from 13 residues.

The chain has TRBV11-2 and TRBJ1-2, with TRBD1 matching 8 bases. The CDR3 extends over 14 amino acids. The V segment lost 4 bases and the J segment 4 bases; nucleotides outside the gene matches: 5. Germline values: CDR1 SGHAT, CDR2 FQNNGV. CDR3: CASSSPDRAYGYTF. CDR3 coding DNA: TGTGCCAGCAGCTCCCCGGACAGGGCCTATGGCTACACCTTC.

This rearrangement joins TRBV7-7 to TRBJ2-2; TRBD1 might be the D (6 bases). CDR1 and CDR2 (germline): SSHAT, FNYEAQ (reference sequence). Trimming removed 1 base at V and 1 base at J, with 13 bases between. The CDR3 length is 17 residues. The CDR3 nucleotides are TGTGCCAGCAGCTTAGGTGGACAGCTAGGGAACACCGGGGAGCTGTTTTTT. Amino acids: CASSLGGQLGNTGELFF.

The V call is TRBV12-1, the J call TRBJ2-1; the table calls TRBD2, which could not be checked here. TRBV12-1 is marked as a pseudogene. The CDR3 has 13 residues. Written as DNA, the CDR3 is TGTGCCAGCAGCCCCTGGCGAACGGGTGAGCAGTTCTTC. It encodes CASSPWRTGEQFF.

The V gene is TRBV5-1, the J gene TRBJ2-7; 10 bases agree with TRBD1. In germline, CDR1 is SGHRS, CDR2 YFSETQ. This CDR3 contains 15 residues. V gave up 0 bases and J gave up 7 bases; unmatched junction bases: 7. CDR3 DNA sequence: TGCGCCAGCAGCTTGGGACAGGGGGCGGGCGTAGAGCAGTACTTC. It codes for CASSLGQGAGVEQYF.

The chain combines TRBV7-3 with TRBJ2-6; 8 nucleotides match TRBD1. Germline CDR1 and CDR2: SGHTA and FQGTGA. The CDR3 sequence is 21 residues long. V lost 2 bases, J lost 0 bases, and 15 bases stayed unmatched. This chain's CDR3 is CASSLPPSTGTGNSGANVLTF. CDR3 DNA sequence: TGTGCCAGCAGCTTACCCCCCAGTACTGGGACAGGAAACTCTGGGGCCAACGTCCTGACTTTC.

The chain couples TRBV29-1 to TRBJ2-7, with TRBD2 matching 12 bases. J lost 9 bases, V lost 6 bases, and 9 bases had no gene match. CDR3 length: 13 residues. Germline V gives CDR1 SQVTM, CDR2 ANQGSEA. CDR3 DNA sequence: TGCAGCGTCCGACTAGCGGGAGTATTCGGGCAGTACTTC. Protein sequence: CSVRLAGVFGQYF.

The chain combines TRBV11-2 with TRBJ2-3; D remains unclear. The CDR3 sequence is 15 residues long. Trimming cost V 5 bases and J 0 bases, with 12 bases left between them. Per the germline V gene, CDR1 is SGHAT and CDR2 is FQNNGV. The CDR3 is CASSRPMASTDTQYF. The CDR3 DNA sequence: TGTGCCAGCAGCCGTCCGATGGCTAGCACAGATACGCAGTATTTT.